This TCR beta chain came from a study of T cell responses to AZD1222 COVID-19 vaccine (dated by TCRdb to the early 2020s). As for the study more broadly: TCR sequencing covered 230 or so trial participants: 207 given two doses of AZD1222 and about 26 given two doses of MenACWY control vaccine. Trial participants were enrolled into age subgroups of 18-55, 56-69 and 70-plus years, which contained around 150, 29 and 61 TCR-sequenced participants, respectively. Results and caveats for the whole study, not just this receptor: After two AZD1222 doses, spike-specific TCR breadth and depth were significantly higher than at day 0 and than in MenACWY recipients. Participants were mostly white British, with more females than males. The authors suggested clonal diversity may have been underestimated. Reportedly, almost half of the unique spike-specific TCRs recognized epitopes lying outside the regions that are mutated in the B.1.351 and B.1.1.7 variants. Because no day 14 peak-response samples were available, repertoires were characterized only after the peak T cell response. Vaccine-associated CD4 TCRs spanned the whole spike protein, with dominant responses in regions 160-218 and 743-854. Conclusions about previously exposed vaccinees are limited because only a handful of AZD1222 recipients were SARS-CoV-2 seropositive at baseline. In the small 56-69-year group, the increase in depth fell short of significance, most likely because of low power.

The CDR3 regions of human TCRbeta chains were subjected to immunosequencing. The paper's data handling went like this. TCRs in the repertoires were compared against a reference library of SARS-CoV-2-specific TCRs that had been generated with the MIRA antigen-specificity platform. Breadth was defined as the fraction of unique TCRs that were SARS-CoV-2-associated. Depth was defined as the fraction of total T cells that were SARS-CoV-2-associated. Using the MIRA data, every spike-specific TCR was mapped to the spike region that the TCR reacted to and assigned to either a CD4 or a CD8 class. Log10-transformed breadth and depth values were compared by one-way ANOVA with Sidak's multiple comparisons tests. Held by TCRdb, this immuneACCESS table contains in-frame sequences only and omits some clones. Under half of the omission traces to an unresolved V gene where checked; the cause of the rest is unknown. The DNA gave D and trimming, while V, J and clone size come from that table. Within this sample are under 70,000 clones, with 80% of them counted one time only. The ten largest clones represent 5% of the sample.

With regard to this clone: Its antigen is still unknown. No much larger clone exists at a distance of one base, and base qualities are not known.

This specimen's time point label, interpreted: about 28 days (+/-7) after the second vaccine dose. AZD1222 recipients whose second dose came at about 4 weeks and those whose second dose came at about 12 weeks were combined into one group, since spike-specific TCR depth and breadth did not differ between the two schedules. Vaccinee samples were obtained from the UK trials COV001 and COV002, which included a single-blind randomized controlled phase 2/3 trial of AZD1222 (ChAdOx1 nCoV-19) in healthy adults. For TCRbeta chain sequencing, PBMC samples from trial participants were taken at day 0 and at day 28 after the second dose. The specimen was peripheral blood, collected 28 days after the second AZD1222 dose. The TCR comes from an adult who received the AZD1222 COVID-19 vaccine.

CDR3 reads: CASSPFVQRDRNEQFF. The nucleotides are TGCGCCAGCAGCCCGTTTGTCCAGCGAGATAGGAATGAGCAGTTCTTC. The rearranged chain carries TRBV4-1 and TRBJ2-1, with no D gene named confidently. The CDR3 contains 16 residues, cysteine and phenylalanine counted. Here the CDR3 DNA is all that survives: 48 bases in frame from base 1. CDR1 and CDR2 are drawn from the germline V gene: MGHRA, YSYEKL. Trimming at the junction amounts to 4 bases on V and 7 bases on J, and the germline ends lie 20 bases apart.